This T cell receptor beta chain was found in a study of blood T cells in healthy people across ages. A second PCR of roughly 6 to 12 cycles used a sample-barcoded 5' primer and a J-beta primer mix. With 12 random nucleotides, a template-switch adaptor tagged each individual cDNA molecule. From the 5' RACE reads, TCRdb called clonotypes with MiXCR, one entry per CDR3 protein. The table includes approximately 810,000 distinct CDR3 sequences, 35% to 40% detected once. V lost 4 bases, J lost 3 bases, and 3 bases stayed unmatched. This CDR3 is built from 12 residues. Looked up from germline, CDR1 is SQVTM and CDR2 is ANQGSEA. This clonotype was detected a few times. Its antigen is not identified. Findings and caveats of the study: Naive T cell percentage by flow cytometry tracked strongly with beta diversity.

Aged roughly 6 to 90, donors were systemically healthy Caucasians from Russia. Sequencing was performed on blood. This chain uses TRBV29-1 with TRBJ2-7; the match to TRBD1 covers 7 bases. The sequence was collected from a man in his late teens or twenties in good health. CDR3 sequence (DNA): TGCAGCGTTGGCCGGGACAGCTACGAGCAGTACTTC. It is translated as CSVGRDSYEQYF.